The 22 T cell receptor beta chains reported below all come from one sample, sequenced in a study of T cell clonality in common variable immunodeficiency. General observations from the study: Reportedly, TCR beta sequences from common variable immunodeficiency showed fewer deletions and N-nucleotide insertions.

TCRdb's table, derived via immunoSEQ multiplex PCR, lists solely in-frame clones and lacks some. The sample presents fewer than 35,000 clones, none singletons. These receptors lack a known antigen. Input material: peripheral blood mononuclear cells. These receptors originate from a human donor with common variable immunodeficiency.

This clone appeared a few times. The read is 3 residues too short to cover the CDR3 end, so that end is filled in from the germline J gene. The chain uses TRBV2 and TRBJ2-5; D is possibly TRBD2 (6 bases). Trimming took 6 bases from V and 7 from J, leaving 12 bases between them. The CDR3 consists of 12 residues. Germline-derived CDR1 and CDR2 are SNHLY and FYNNEI. The CDR3 sequence: CASRGTLGTQYF. CDR3 DNA (partial): TGTGCCAGCAGGGGGACTTTGGGGACC.

CDR3 sequence reads: CASSPSSGGGEDTQYF. The DNA read from the CDR3 is TGTGCCAGCAGCCCCTCTAGCGGGGGTGGAGAAGATACG. The J gene is TRBJ2-3, the V gene TRBV13, with 10 bases identical to TRBD2. Read data end 3 residues before the CDR3 end; the end is taken from the germline J gene. There are 16 residues in the CDR3. CDR1 is PRHDT, CDR2 FYEKMQ, per germline (reference sequence). V shed 5 bases and J 5 bases; nucleotides not matched to a gene: 10.

This clone occurred many times. The read comes to an end 3 residues before the CDR3 does, leaving the germline J gene to fill in the end. The chain has TRBV5-1 and TRBJ1-2; D is perhaps TRBD1 (6 bases). The germline gives CDR1 SGHRS, CDR2 YFSETQ. This CDR3 has 15 residues. V lost 3 bases, J lost 3 bases, and 15 bases lay in between. This CDR3 is CASSSWTVLDYGYTF. The DNA read from the CDR3 is TGCGCCAGCAGCTCCTGGACAGTCCTGGACTATGGC.

This clone has ten or more counts. With the read ending 3 residues before the CDR3 end, the germline J gene is used to fill in that end. The chain recombines TRBV13 with TRBJ2-5; TRBD1 matches at 8 bases. The CDR3 is 15 residues long. With V trimmed by 0 bases and J by 5 bases, 5 bases remained unmatched. Germline-derived CDR1 and CDR2 are PRHDT and FYEKMQ (reference sequence). This chain's CDR3 is CASSLGDRARETQYF. CDR3 DNA, as far as it was read: TGTGCCAGCAGCTTAGGGGACAGGGCCAGGGAGACC.

This clone showed up many times. A junction boundary mismatches the germline segment, possibly from a read error. The read ends 3 residues shy of where the CDR3 ends; the end is completed using the germline J gene. The chain recombines TRBV5-4 with TRBJ1-2; 7 nucleotides align to TRBD1. CDR3 length: 13 residues. Germline-derived CDR1 and CDR2 are SGHNT and YYREEE (reference sequence). This CDR3 reads CASGLEGAYGYTF. Incomplete CDR3 DNA: TGTGCCAGCGGCTTAGAGGGGGCCTATGGC.

This clone was recorded many times. The CDR3 bases that were read are TGCGCCAGCAGTCCCGGGACAGGGGATAGCAATCAGCCC. It specifies CASSPGTGDSNQP. The full CDR3 protein reads CASSPGTGDSNQPQHF. The chain links TRBV5-1 to TRBJ1-5; 10 nucleotides line up with TRBD1. The read terminates 3 residues ahead of where the CDR3 ends, so the germline J gene completes it. The germline V gene has CDR1 SGHRS and CDR2 YFSETQ. There are 16 residues in the CDR3. The junction had 5 bases not matched to a gene; V was cut back by 5 bases and J by 0 bases. The whole variable domain, remainder taken from reference TRBV5-1 and TRBJ1-5, is KAGVTQTPRYLIKTRGQQVTLSCSPISGHRSVSWYQQTPGQGLQFLFEYFSETQRNKGNFPGRFSGRQFSNSRSEMNVSTLELGDSALYLCASSPGTGDSNQPQHFGDGTRLSIL.

On this clone: The read ends 3 residues early relative to the CDR3; the germline J gene fills the gap. The rearrangement joins TRBV7-2 to TRBJ2-3; D is uncertain. CDR1 is SGHTA and CDR2 is FQGNSA in the germline V gene. Deletions cut 4 bases from V and 7 bases from J, with 9 bases between. This CDR3 spans 12 amino acids. The part of the CDR3 DNA that was read is TGTGCCAGCAGCTCCGACTCCCATACG. This encodes CASSSDSHT. The CDR3, in full, reads CASSSDSHTQYF.

In regard to this clone: Sequencing ends 3 residues short of the CDR3 end; the germline J gene provides the rest. The chain has TRBV19 and TRBJ2-3; no reliable D call. Germline CDR1 LNHDA, CDR2 SQIVND (reference sequence). CDR3 size: 14 residues. V was cut by 2 bases and J by 4 bases, with 10 bases left in between. CDR3 in amino acids: CASSISTEADTQYF. The CDR3 DNA, read in part, is TGTGCCAGTAGTATAAGCACAGAGGCAGATACG.

This clone has a count of ten or more. From the germline J gene comes the end of the CDR3, since the read stops 3 residues before it. The gene calls are TRBV29-1 and TRBJ2-7, with TRBD1 matching over 7 bases. This CDR3 is built from 13 residues. Trimming at V came to 4 bases and at J to 2 bases, leaving 5 bases not matched to a gene. Per the germline V gene, CDR1 is SQVTM and CDR2 is ANQGSEA. The CDR3 protein is CSVGTQGAYEQYF. The DNA read from the CDR3 is TGCAGCGTTGGAACTCAGGGGGCCTACGAG.

Comments on this clone: The read terminates 3 residues ahead of where the CDR3 ends, so the germline J gene completes it. This chain joins TRBV27 and TRBJ2-7; D perhaps matches TRBD1 (6 bases). From germline, CDR1 is MNHEY and CDR2 SMNVEV (reference sequence). The V and J ends lost 3 bases and 5 bases respectively, with 14 bases between them. The CDR3 spans 14 residues. CDR3 in amino acids: CASSLQGTLDEQYF. Partial CDR3 DNA: TGTGCCAGCAGTTTGCAAGGGACACTCGACGAG.

The CDR3 here is CASRDQGLGITGELFF. Incomplete CDR3 DNA: TGTGCCAGCAGGGATCAAGGGCTCGGCATCACCGGGGAG. The chain carries TRBV2 and TRBJ2-2; D ambiguous. Read coverage stops 3 residues before the CDR3 terminus; the germline J gene supplies the remainder. Germline-derived CDR1 and CDR2 are SNHLY and FYNNEI. CDR3 length: 16 amino acids. V was trimmed by 6 bases and J by 4 bases, leaving 18 bases between them. The full variable domain, its missing parts supplied by reference TRBV2 and TRBJ2-2, is EPEVTQTPSHQVTQMGQEVILRCVPISNHLYFYWYRQILGQKVEFLVSFYNNEISEKSEIFDDQFSVERPDGSNFTLKIRSTKLEDSAMYFCASRDQGLGITGELFFGEGSRLTVL.

In its sample, this clone was seen a few times. The CDR3 goes on 3 residues after the read ends, and that part is filled in from the germline J gene. This chain links TRBV11-2 with TRBJ1-4; D ambiguous. The ends were cut back, 0 bases at V and 7 bases at J, with 9 bases in the middle. The CDR3 consists of 14 residues. CDR1 SGHAT and CDR2 FQNNGV come from the germline V gene. The CDR3 loop is CASSLDPAGEKLFF. Partial CDR3 DNA: TGTGCCAGCAGCTTAGATCCCGCCGGTGAAAAA.

At least ten counts were recorded for this clone. The read terminates 3 residues before the CDR3 end, so the remaining end is supplied by the germline J gene. This chain connects TRBV7-2 to TRBJ1-6, with D tentatively TRBD1 (6 bases). Trimming cost V 3 bases and J 8 bases, with 14 bases left between them. Germline CDR1 reads SGHTA; CDR2 reads FQGNSA. This CDR3 has 15 residues. CDR3 region: CASSLRWTEHSPLHF. The covered CDR3 bases are TGTGCCAGCAGCTTGCGATGGACAGAGCATTCACCC.

Worth noting for this clone: The read terminates 3 residues ahead of where the CDR3 ends, so the germline J gene completes it. The J gene is TRBJ2-1, the V gene TRBV19; D is unresolved. Germline CDR1 is LNHDA and CDR2 is SQIVND (reference sequence). CDR3 length: 12 residues. Between the trimmed V and J ends, which lost 5 bases and 0 bases, there was a span of 2 bases. The sequenced CDR3 bases are TGTGCCAGTAGTCACTCCTACAATGAG. It codes for CASSHSYNE. The entire CDR3 reads CASSHSYNEQFF.

This clone showed up just a few times. The read is 3 residues too short to cover the CDR3 end, so that end is filled in from the germline J gene. The chain has TRBV7-9 and TRBJ1-2; D is perhaps TRBD1 (6 bases). This CDR3 is 12 amino acids long. The V and J ends lost 2 bases and 5 bases respectively, with 6 bases between them. The germline gives CDR1 SEHNR, CDR2 FQNEAQ (reference sequence). The CDR3 reads CASSLQGYGYTF. The sequenced part of the CDR3 DNA is TGTGCCAGCAGCTTACAGGGGTATGGC.

As to this clone: The CDR3 end falls 3 residues outside the read, so it is completed with the germline J gene. V is TRBV7-9 and J is TRBJ1-5; a weak D match, TRBD1 (6 bases). The germline V gene encodes CDR1 SEHNR and CDR2 FQNEAQ (reference sequence). The CDR3 contains 15 residues. Deletions cut 0 bases from V and 4 bases from J, with 10 bases between. The part of the CDR3 DNA that was read is TGTGCCAGCAGCTTAGCGGACAGTACAAATCAGCCC. This gives the protein CASSLADSTNQP. The CDR3 as a whole reads CASSLADSTNQPQHF.

This clone was detected a few times. Coverage ceases 3 residues before the CDR3 finishes, and the germline J gene fills in the end. The rearrangement uses TRBV7-3 and TRBJ2-1, with 12 bases identical to TRBD2. CDR1 is SGHTA, CDR2 FQGTGA, per germline. V lost 5 bases and J lost 7; bases outside the gene matches: 9. The CDR3 covers 16 residues. The CDR3 is CASSPSTSGGKNEQFF. The part of the CDR3 DNA that was read is TGTGCCAGCAGCCCCTCGACTAGCGGGGGAAAGAATGAG.

Comment on this clone: The read gets to within 3 residues of the CDR3 end, and the germline J gene fills in the rest. The chain combines TRBV30 with TRBJ2-1; a weak D match, TRBD1 (8 bases). Germline V CDR1 and CDR2: GTSNPN, SVGIG (reference sequence). CDR3 length: 15 amino acids. Trimming left V 2 bases short and J 4 bases short, with 15 bases between. CDR3 bases read: TGTGCCTGGAGTCCCGGGGGGACAGGTTACAATGAG. Translation gives CAWSPGGTGYNE. In full, the CDR3 reads CAWSPGGTGYNEQFF.

In its sample, this clone was seen many times. The CDR3 end is not reached by the read, which stops 3 residues before it; the germline J gene fills it in. The chain employs TRBV30 and TRBJ2-1, with 8 bases matching TRBD2. Trimming removed 4 bases from V and 5 bases from J; junction bases left unmatched: 7. CDR3 length: 14 residues. Germline V gene data show CDR1 as GTSNPN and CDR2 as SVGIG (reference sequence). The chain's CDR3 is CAWTAGGGNNEQFF. CDR3 DNA, as far as it was read: TGTGCCTGGACCGCCGGGGGGGGCAACAATGAG.

This clone was recorded many times. Sequencing ends 3 residues short of the CDR3 end; the germline J gene provides the rest. The chain has TRBV20-1 and TRBJ2-3; 12 bases agree with TRBD2. Germline values: CDR1 DFQATT, CDR2 SNEGSKA (reference sequence). After removal of 5 bases from V and 4 bases from J, the junction contained 1 base not matched to a gene. The CDR3 length is 13 residues. The sequenced part of the CDR3 DNA is TGCAGTGCTTCTAGCGGGGGGGCAGATACG. It yields the protein CSASSGGADT. The CDR3 in its entirety is CSASSGGADTQYF.

This clone was counted only a few times. The CDR3 end lies 3 residues beyond the end of the read and is filled in from the germline J gene. The V and J genes are TRBV30 and TRBJ1-6; no clear D. With 2 bases removed from V and 0 bases from J, the gap between germline ends came to 8 bases. The CDR3 sequence is 15 residues long. Germline V gives CDR1 GTSNPN, CDR2 SVGIG (reference sequence). The covered CDR3 bases are TGTGCCTGGAGTATGGGCAGCTCCTATAATTCACCC. Protein product: CAWSMGSSYNSP. The entire CDR3 sequence reads CAWSMGSSYNSPLHF.

This clone was recorded at least ten times. The read comes to an end 3 residues before the CDR3 does, leaving the germline J gene to fill in the end. The genes are TRBV4-1 and TRBJ1-1, with D possibly matching TRBD1 (5 bases). Trimming pared 2 bases from V and 4 bases from J, leaving 8 bases between. Germline CDR1 MGHRA, CDR2 YSYEKL. The CDR3 covers 13 residues. CDR3 sequence: CASSQLTVTEAFF. The CDR3 bases that were read are TGCGCCAGCAGCCAACTGACAGTCACTGAA.